The source of this TCR beta chain is a study of blood T cell repertoires in COVID-19. Study summary: Nucleic acid was either cDNA or gDNA, and it came from T cells, B-cell-depleted T cells, or PBMCs.

The germline V gene has CDR1 SGDLS and CDR2 YYNGEE. With 0 bases removed from V and 3 bases from J, the gap between germline ends came to 14 bases. CDR3 length: 16 residues. TCRdb's copy holds only in-frame clones and misses some; the assay was immunoSEQ multiplex PCR. The repertoire consists of roughly 87,000 clones, with about 82% occurring once and the leading ten covering 8%. This chain connects TRBV9 to TRBJ2-3; maybe TRBD2 (5 bases). The sequencing sample was made of peripheral blood. This clonotype was obtained from a man aged 50 or older with active COVID-19. The CDR3 loop is CASSVDPGRWTDTQYF. Written as DNA, the CDR3 is TGTGCCAGCAGCGTAGACCCGGGAAGGTGGACAGATACGCAGTATTTT.